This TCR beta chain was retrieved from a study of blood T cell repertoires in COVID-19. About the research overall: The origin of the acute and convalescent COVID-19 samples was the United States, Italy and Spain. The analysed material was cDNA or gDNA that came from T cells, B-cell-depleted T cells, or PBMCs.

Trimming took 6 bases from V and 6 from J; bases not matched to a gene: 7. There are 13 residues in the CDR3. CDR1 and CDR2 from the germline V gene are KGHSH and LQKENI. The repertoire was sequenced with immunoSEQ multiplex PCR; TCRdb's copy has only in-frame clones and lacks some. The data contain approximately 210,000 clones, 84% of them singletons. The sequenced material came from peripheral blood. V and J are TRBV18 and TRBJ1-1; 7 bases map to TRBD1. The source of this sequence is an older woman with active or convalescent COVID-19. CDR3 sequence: CASSLTQGAEAFF. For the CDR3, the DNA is TGTGCCAGCTCTCTAACCCAGGGGGCTGAAGCTTTCTTT.